This passage covers 28 T cell receptor beta chains from one sample sequenced in a study of blood T cells in healthy people across ages (dated by TCRdb to 2013 to 2016). Library preparation employed 5' RACE. Sequencing was performed on an Illumina HiSeq 2500. A second roughly 7 to 11 cycle PCR used a sample-barcoded 5' primer and a J-beta primer mix. TCRdb reran the public reads through fastp at Q25 and MiXCR, keeping productive beta chains. Each record represents a unique CDR3 protein, reported with the most common genes and DNA among its rows. The sample table lists 600,000 to 800,000 distinct CDR3 sequences, around 52% of them with a count of one. Approximately 13% of the sample belongs to the ten largest clones. The sample taken for sequencing was blood. These receptors all stem from a woman of 80 years or more in good health.

The chain combines TRBV21-1 with TRBJ2-7; TRBD1, the D gene given by the table, was not confirmed from the DNA. TRBV21-1 is a pseudogene locus. The CDR3 extends over 12 amino acids. This chain's CDR3 is CASRNRECEQYF. CDR3 DNA sequence: TGTGCCAGCAGGAACAGGGAGTGCGAGCAGTACTTC.

In the case of this clonotype: A much larger clonotype is one base distant, so this may be a read error. J is TRBJ2-3 and V is TRBV12-3 or TRBV12-4; D is unclear. Trimming removed 5 bases from V and 4 bases from J, with 10 bases in between. This CDR3 contains 13 residues. CDR3 coding DNA: TGTGCCAGCAGTATAGGTTCGGCAGATACGCAGTATTTT. It encodes CASSIGSADTQYF.

V is TRBV7-8 and J is TRBJ2-5; D gene uncertain. Trimming stripped 5 bases from V and 3 bases from J, with 13 bases between. Germline V gene data show CDR1 as SGHVS and CDR2 as FQNEAQ. The CDR3 contains 14 residues. CDR3 nucleotide sequence: TGTGCCAGCAGCGGAAGTACTCCAAAAGAGACCCAGTACTTC. It is translated as CASSGSTPKETQYF.

This rearrangement joins TRBV6-6 to TRBJ2-7; 8 positions agree with TRBD2. With 6 bases clipped from V and 1 base from J, the junction kept 8 bases outside the gene matches. The CDR3 extends over 15 amino acids. Per germline, CDR1 MNHNY and CDR2 SVGAGI (reference sequence). CDR3 in DNA: TGTGCCAGCAGCCCTGCGGGAGGATTTTCCTACGAGCAGTACTTC. This translates into CASSPAGGFSYEQYF.

J is TRBJ1-2 and V is TRBV29-1, with D tentatively TRBD1 (5 bases). Germline loops: CDR1 SQVTM, CDR2 ANQGSEA. The length of the CDR3 is 16 residues. Trimming pared 2 bases from V and 6 bases from J, leaving 22 bases between. The CDR3 loop reads CSVESITDPLGDGYTF. In DNA form, the CDR3 reads TGCAGCGTTGAATCCATAACAGATCCGTTAGGGGATGGCTACACCTTC.

This clonotype has a count of ten or more. The chain recombines TRBV10-3 with TRBJ2-5; 7 nucleotides match TRBD2. Looked up from germline, CDR1 is ENHRY and CDR2 is SYGVKD. Germline trimming cut 8 bases from V and 3 bases from J; bases unmatched to any gene: 3. The CDR3 sequence is 12 residues long. The CDR3 coding sequence is TGTGCCATCGGGGACTATAAAGAGACCCAGTACTTC. Protein: CAIGDYKETQYF.

This clonotype occurred many times. The chain employs TRBV10-3 and TRBJ2-3; TRBD1 is a possible D gene (6 bases). Germline lookup yields CDR1 ENHRY and CDR2 SYGVKD. V was pared by 4 bases and J by 1 base, with 6 bases between. This CDR3 is built from 13 residues. The CDR3 coding sequence is TGTGCCATCAGTGGGACAGGCACAGATACGCAGTATTTT. It yields the protein CAISGTGTDTQYF.

Comments on this clonotype: This may come from a read error, since a much larger clone is one base off. The rearrangement joins TRBV6-6 to TRBJ2-2; 9 nucleotides agree with TRBD2. V lost 7 bases, J lost 4 bases, and 7 bases stayed unmatched. Germline CDR1 reads MNHNY; CDR2 reads SVGAGI (reference sequence). The length of the CDR3 is 15 residues. CDR3 residues: CASINRGGGTGELFF. CDR3 DNA: TGTGCCAGCATTAACCGCGGGGGGGGCACCGGGGAGCTGTTTTTT.

This clonotype was found a few times. The chain carries TRBV9 and TRBJ2-1, with D unresolved. The CDR3 spans 14 residues. Germline V gene data show CDR1 as SGDLS and CDR2 as YYNGEE. V lost 2 bases and J lost 3, with 9 bases in between. DNA of the CDR3: TGTGCCAGCAGCGTTGACGGAAACTACAATGAGCAGTTCTTC. Encoded protein: CASSVDGNYNEQFF.

The V call is TRBV27, the J call TRBJ1-2, with D unresolved. This CDR3 comprises 13 residues. V was cut by 6 bases and J by 0 bases, with 8 bases left in between. Germline V gives CDR1 MNHEY, CDR2 SMNVEV (reference sequence). Here the CDR3 reads CASSLRSNYGYTF. The CDR3 nucleotides read TGTGCCAGCAGCTTACGGTCTAACTATGGCTACACCTTC.

This clonotype was counted many times. V and J are TRBV29-1 and TRBJ2-1; D is ambiguous. Germline CDR1 is SQVTM and CDR2 is ANQGSEA. V lost 4 bases and J 10 bases, leaving 11 bases between the germline ends. The CDR3 is made up of 11 amino acids. The CDR3 nucleotides are TGCAGCGTTGGGGTCTTCGAGGAGCAGTTCTTC. It encodes CSVGVFEEQFF.

This clonotype was seen a single time. This may stem from a read error, because a much larger clone lies one nucleotide away. The rearrangement joins TRBV2 to TRBJ2-1, with D perhaps TRBD1 (6 bases). V lost 8 bases to trimming and J lost 3 bases, with 11 bases between them. The CDR3 is made up of 13 amino acids. Per the germline V gene, CDR1 is SNHLY and CDR2 is FYNNEI. The CDR3 coding sequence is TGTGCCAGCGCCCGGGACAACTACAATGAGCAGTTCTTC. Translating gives CASARDNYNEQFF.

The V gene is TRBV7-6, the J gene TRBJ2-3; a possible D gene is TRBD2 (5 bases). Between the trimmed V and J ends, which lost 5 bases and 2 bases, there was a span of 11 bases. The CDR3 contains 14 residues. CDR1 is SGHVS and CDR2 is FNYEAQ in the germline V gene. In DNA, the CDR3 is TGTGCCAGCAGCCGGCGGGCGGACACAGATACGCAGTATTTT. Translation gives CASSRRADTDTQYF.

CDR3 residues: CASSKELTRKDTQYF. CDR3 coding DNA: TGTGCCAGCAGCAAAGAATTAACACGCAAAGATACGCAGTATTTT. The rearrangement uses TRBV21-1 and TRBJ2-3. TRBV21-1 is a pseudogene. The CDR3 has 15 amino acids.

The CDR3 protein is CASSNEGPLETDTQYF. CDR3 coding DNA: TGTGCCAGCAGCAATGAAGGCCCCTTAGAGACAGATACGCAGTATTTT. The chain carries TRBV21-1 and TRBJ2-3; the DNA was not used to check the table's D call, TRBD2. TRBV21-1 represents a pseudogene. CDR3 length: 16 residues.

This clonotype has a handful of counts. This chain links TRBV14 with TRBJ1-4; no firm D call. The CDR3 covers 11 residues. Per germline, CDR1 SGHDN and CDR2 FVKESK. The ends were cut back, 3 bases at V and 10 bases at J, with 6 bases in the middle. The CDR3 loop reads CASSQATKLFF. The DNA for the CDR3 is TGTGCCAGCAGCCAGGCGACAAAACTGTTTTTT.

This clonotype was recorded many times. This chain connects TRBV29-1 to TRBJ2-1, with D unresolved. Trimming cost V 4 bases and J 3 bases, with 7 bases left between them. In germline, CDR1 is SQVTM, CDR2 ANQGSEA. The CDR3 length is 12 residues. The DNA for the CDR3 is TGCAGCGTTGGGGAAGTCTACAATGAGCAGTTCTTC. Protein: CSVGEVYNEQFF.

This clonotype was recorded once. V and J are TRBV7-2 and TRBJ1-2; a weak D match, TRBD1 (5 bases). CDR3 length: 14 residues. Germline loops: CDR1 SGHTA, CDR2 FQGNSA. Deletions cut 0 bases from V and 4 bases from J, with 9 bases between. CDR3 region: CASSLAGPAYGYTF. DNA for the CDR3: TGTGCCAGCAGCTTAGCGGGGCCAGCCTATGGCTACACCTTC. Based on the CDR3 plus reference TRBV7-2 and TRBJ1-2, the full variable domain is GAGVSQSPSNKVTEKGKDVELRCDPISGHTALYWYRQSLGQGLEFLIYFQGNSAPDKSGLPSDRFSAERTGGSVSTLTIQRTQQEDSAVYLCASSLAGPAYGYTFGSGTRLTVV.

This clonotype was found a few times. The chain couples TRBV29-1 to TRBJ1-1; D unclear. CDR3 length: 13 amino acids. Germline CDR1 reads SQVTM; CDR2 reads ANQGSEA. Between the trimmed V and J ends, which lost 8 bases and 0 bases, there was a span of 13 bases. Here the CDR3 reads CSLRTDLNTEAFF. The CDR3 DNA reads TGCAGCCTGCGGACCGACCTGAACACTGAAGCTTTCTTT.

The V and J genes are TRBV15 and TRBJ1-4, with D unclear. Germline lookup yields CDR1 LNHNV and CDR2 YYDKDF (reference sequence). This CDR3 spans 14 amino acids. V lost 0 bases, J lost 8 bases, and 10 bases lay in between. The DNA of the CDR3 is TGTGCCACCAGCAGAGATCGTTCGGAAGAAAAACTGTTTTTT. This encodes CATSRDRSEEKLFF.

This chain links TRBV20-1 with TRBJ2-5, with 8 positions matching TRBD1. The last part of the DNA fits TRBJ2-7 better; the J call may be wrong. This CDR3 comprises 12 residues. Germline V gene sequence: CDR1 DFQATT, CDR2 SNEGSKA (reference sequence). CDR3 sequence reads: CSAPDREGEQYF. In nucleotides, the CDR3 is TGCAGTGCGCCGGACAGGGAAGGCGAGCAGTACTTC.

This clonotype was detected many times. This chain connects TRBV5-1 to TRBJ2-7; 14 bases agree with TRBD2. This CDR3 has 17 residues. J gave up 2 bases and V 3 bases, and 7 bases lay outside the gene matches. The germline gives CDR1 SGHRS, CDR2 YFSETQ. The CDR3 nucleotides are TGCGCCAGCAGCTACGGGACTAGCGGGAGAAACACCTACGAGCAGTACTTC. Protein sequence: CASSYGTSGRNTYEQYF.

The V gene is TRBV3-1, the J gene TRBJ2-1, with no clear D. Germline CDR1 LGHDT, CDR2 YNNKEL (reference sequence). The CDR3 sequence is 13 residues long. The germline V and J ends were trimmed by 8 bases and 4 bases, with 12 bases remaining between them. This CDR3 is CASGPRRYNEQFF. DNA of the CDR3: TGTGCCAGCGGACCACGCCGTTACAATGAGCAGTTCTTC.

The chain couples TRBV7-9 to TRBJ1-1; D remains ambiguous. V gave up 3 bases and J gave up 5 bases, with 13 bases separating them. Germline CDR1 and CDR2: SEHNR and FQNEAQ (reference sequence). The CDR3 is made up of 14 amino acids. As DNA, the CDR3 is TGTGCCAGCAGCTTCGGCCAGCTGGGGACTGAAGCTTTCTTT. Protein product: CASSFGQLGTEAFF. Full variable domain (remainder filled in from reference TRBV7-9 and TRBJ1-1): DTGVSQNPRHKITKRGQNVTFRCDPISEHNRLYWYRQTLGQGPEFLTYFQNEAQLEKSRLLSDRFSAERPKGSFSTLEIQRTEQGDSAMYLCASSFGQLGTEAFFGQGTRLTVV.

Details on this clonotype: Being one base from a much bigger clone, this may be a read error. V usage is TRBV4-2 and J usage is TRBJ2-3; D perhaps matches TRBD2 (6 bases). This CDR3 has 20 residues. In germline, CDR1 is LGHNA, CDR2 YNFKEQ. CDR3 amino acids: CASSQEGRGALPVPTGTQYF. The CDR3, as DNA: TGTGCCAGCAGCCAAGAGGGGCGGGGTGCACTACCGGTCCCCACAGGTACGCAGTATTTT.

Many counts were recorded for this clonotype. V gene TRBV6-5 combines with J gene TRBJ1-1, with D unclear. CDR3 length: 15 residues. Trimming cost V 2 bases and J 3 bases, with 13 bases left between them. Germline V gene lookup returns CDR1 MNHEY and CDR2 SVGAGI. The CDR3 sequence: CASSYAIGGDTEAFF. CDR3 DNA: TGTGCCAGCAGTTACGCTATCGGCGGGGACACTGAAGCTTTCTTT.

The V and J genes are TRBV7-2 and TRBJ1-5; a weak D match, TRBD1 (5 bases). The length of the CDR3 is 13 residues. V gave up 5 bases and J gave up 1 base, with 6 bases separating them. Germline loops: CDR1 SGHTA, CDR2 FQGNSA. The CDR3 loop reads CASSGGSNQPQHF. The CDR3 DNA reads TGTGCCAGCAGCGGGGGGAGCAATCAGCCCCAGCATTTT.

The chain joins TRBV29-1 to TRBJ1-1; D possibly corresponds to TRBD1 (6 bases). The CDR3 sequence is 15 residues long. Between the trimmed V and J ends, which lost 6 bases and 0 bases, there was a span of 17 bases. CDR1 and CDR2 (germline): SQVTM, ANQGSEA. The CDR3 DNA follows: TGCAGCGTGGATAACCCACAGGGATTGAACACTGAAGCTTTCTTT. It encodes CSVDNPQGLNTEAFF.